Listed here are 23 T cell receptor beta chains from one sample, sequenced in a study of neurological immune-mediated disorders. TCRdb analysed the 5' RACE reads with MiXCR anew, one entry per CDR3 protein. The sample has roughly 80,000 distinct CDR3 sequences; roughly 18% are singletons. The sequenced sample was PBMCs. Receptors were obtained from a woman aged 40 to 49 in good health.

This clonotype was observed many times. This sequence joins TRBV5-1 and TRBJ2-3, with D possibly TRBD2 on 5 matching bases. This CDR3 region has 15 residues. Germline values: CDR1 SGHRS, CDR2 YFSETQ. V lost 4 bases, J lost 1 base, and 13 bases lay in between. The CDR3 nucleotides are TGCGCCAGCAGCGCCCTCCTCGGGGGCACAGATACGCAGTATTTT. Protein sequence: CASSALLGGTDTQYF.

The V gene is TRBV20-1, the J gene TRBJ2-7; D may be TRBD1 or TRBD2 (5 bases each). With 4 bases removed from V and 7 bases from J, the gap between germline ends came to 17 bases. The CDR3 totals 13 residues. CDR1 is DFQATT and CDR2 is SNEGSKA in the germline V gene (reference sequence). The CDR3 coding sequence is TGCAGTGCTATAAGGGACGTAATGGGGGAGCAGTACTTC. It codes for CSAIRDVMGEQYF.

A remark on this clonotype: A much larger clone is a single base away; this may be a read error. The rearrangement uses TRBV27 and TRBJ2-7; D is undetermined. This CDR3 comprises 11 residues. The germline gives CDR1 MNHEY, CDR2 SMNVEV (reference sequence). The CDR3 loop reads CANSLKYEQYF. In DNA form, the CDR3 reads TGTGCCAACAGTTTAAAGTACGAGCAGTACTTC.

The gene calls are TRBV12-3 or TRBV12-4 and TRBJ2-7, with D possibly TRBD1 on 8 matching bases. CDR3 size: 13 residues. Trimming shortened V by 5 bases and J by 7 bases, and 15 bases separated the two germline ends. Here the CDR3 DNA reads TGTGCCAGCAGTGCTAACAGGGGGGGGGAGCAGTACTTC. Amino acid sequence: CASSANRGGEQYF.

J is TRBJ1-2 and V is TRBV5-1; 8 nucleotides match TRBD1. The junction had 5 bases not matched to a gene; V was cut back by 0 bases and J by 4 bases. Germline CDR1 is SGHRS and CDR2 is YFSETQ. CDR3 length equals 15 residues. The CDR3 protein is CASSLGTGKSYGYTF. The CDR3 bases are TGCGCCAGCAGCTTGGGGACAGGGAAGTCCTATGGCTACACCTTC.

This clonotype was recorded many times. The CDR3 sequence is CASSWGTVSYEQYF. In DNA form, the CDR3 reads TGTGCCAGCAGTTGGGGAACAGTTTCCTACGAGCAGTACTTC. This rearrangement joins TRBV6-2 or TRBV6-3 to TRBJ2-7; no reliable D call. The CDR3 is 14 residues long. Per germline, CDR1 MNHEY and CDR2 SVGEGT. Trimming cost V 4 bases and J 1 base, with 11 bases left between them.

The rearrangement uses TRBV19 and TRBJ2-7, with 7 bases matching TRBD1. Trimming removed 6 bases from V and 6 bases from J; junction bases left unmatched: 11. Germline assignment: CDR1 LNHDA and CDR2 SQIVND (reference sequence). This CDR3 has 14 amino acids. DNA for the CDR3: TGTGCCAGTAGAGACTCCGGGACAGTGGGCGAGCAGTACTTC. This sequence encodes CASRDSGTVGEQYF.

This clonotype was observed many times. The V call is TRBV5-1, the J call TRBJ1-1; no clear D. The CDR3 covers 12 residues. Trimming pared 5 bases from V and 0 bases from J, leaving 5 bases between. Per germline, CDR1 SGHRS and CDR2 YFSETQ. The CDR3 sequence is CASRHLNTEAFF. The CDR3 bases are TGCGCCAGCAGACACTTGAACACTGAAGCTTTCTTT.

The CDR3 is CASILSGANVLTF. The CDR3 region has the DNA TGTGCCAGCATTCTCTCTGGGGCCAACGTCCTGACTTTC. The gene calls are TRBV12-3 or TRBV12-4 and TRBJ2-6; no clear D. Trimming cost V 7 bases and J 0 bases, with 4 bases left between them. CDR3 length: 13 amino acids.

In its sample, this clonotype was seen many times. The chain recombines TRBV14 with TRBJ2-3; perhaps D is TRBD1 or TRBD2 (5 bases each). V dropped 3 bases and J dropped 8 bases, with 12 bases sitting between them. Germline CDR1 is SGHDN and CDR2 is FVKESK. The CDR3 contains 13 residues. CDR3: CASSQQDGGTQYF. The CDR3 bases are TGTGCCAGCAGCCAGCAAGATGGGGGTACGCAGTATTTT.

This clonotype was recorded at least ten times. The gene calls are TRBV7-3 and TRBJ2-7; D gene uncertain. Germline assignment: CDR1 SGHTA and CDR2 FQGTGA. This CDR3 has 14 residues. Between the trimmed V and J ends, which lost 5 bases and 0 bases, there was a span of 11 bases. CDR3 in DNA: TGTGCCAGCAGCCCCCTTCCCGGCTCCTACGAGCAGTACTTC. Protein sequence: CASSPLPGSYEQYF.

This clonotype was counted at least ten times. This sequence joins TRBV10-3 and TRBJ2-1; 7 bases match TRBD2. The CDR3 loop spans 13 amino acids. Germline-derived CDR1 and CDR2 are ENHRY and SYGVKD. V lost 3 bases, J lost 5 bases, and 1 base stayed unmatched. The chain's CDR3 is CAISDLADNEQFF. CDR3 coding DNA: TGTGCCATCAGTGACCTAGCGGACAATGAGCAGTTCTTC.

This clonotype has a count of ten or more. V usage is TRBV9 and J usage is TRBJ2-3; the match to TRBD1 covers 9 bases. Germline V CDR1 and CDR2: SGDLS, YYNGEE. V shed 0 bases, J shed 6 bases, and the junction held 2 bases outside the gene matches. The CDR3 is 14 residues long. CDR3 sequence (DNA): TGTGCCAGCAGCGTAGGGACAGGGGTTGATACGCAGTATTTT. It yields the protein CASSVGTGVDTQYF.

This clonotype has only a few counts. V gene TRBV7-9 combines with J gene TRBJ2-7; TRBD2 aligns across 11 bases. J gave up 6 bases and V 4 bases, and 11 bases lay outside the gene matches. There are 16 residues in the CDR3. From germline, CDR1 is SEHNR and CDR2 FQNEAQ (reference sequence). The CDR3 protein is CASSSALAGGPGEQYF. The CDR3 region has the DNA TGTGCCAGCAGCTCCGCCCTAGCGGGGGGCCCGGGCGAGCAGTACTTC.

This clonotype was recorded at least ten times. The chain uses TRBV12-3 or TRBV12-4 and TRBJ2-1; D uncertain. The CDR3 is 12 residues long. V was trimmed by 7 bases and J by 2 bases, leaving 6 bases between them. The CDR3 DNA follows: TGTGCCAGCAATTCCGCCTACAATGAGCAGTTCTTC. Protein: CASNSAYNEQFF.

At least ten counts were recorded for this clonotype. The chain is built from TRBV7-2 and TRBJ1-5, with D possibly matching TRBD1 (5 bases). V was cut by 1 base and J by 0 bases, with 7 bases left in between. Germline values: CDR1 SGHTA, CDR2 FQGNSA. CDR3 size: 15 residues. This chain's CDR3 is CASSLGQSSNQPQHF. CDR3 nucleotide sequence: TGTGCCAGCAGCTTAGGACAGAGTAGCAATCAGCCCCAGCATTTT.

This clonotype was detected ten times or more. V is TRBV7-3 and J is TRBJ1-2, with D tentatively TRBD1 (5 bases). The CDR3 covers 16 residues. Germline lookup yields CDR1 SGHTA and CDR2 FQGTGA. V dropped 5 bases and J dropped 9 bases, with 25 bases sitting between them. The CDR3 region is CASSLRDAPGNVSYTF. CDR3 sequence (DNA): TGTGCCAGCAGCCTGCGGGACGCCCCGGGAAATGTTAGCTACACCTTC.

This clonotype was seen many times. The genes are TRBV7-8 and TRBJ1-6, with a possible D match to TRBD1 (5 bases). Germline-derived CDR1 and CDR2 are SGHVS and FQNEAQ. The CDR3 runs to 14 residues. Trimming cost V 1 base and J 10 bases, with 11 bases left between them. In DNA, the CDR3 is TGTGCCAGCAGCTTAGTTAACGAGGGGTCACCCCTCCACTTT. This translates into CASSLVNEGSPLHF.

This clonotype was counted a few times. The CDR3 bases are TGTGCCAGCGCCGGAGCCGGACTAGCGTTGAACACCGGGGAGCTGTTTTTT. Its protein is CASAGAGLALNTGELFF. The rearrangement joins TRBV2 to TRBJ2-2, with 9 bases matching TRBD2. Looked up from germline, CDR1 is SNHLY and CDR2 is FYNNEI. The ends lost 8 bases at V and 1 base at J; junction bases unmatched: 11. This CDR3 has 17 amino acids.

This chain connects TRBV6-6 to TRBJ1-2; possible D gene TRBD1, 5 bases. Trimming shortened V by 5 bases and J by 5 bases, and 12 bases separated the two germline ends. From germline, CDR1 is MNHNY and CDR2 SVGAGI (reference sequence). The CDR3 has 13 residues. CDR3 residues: CASSPGHVYGYTF. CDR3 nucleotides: TGTGCCAGCAGTCCCGGACATGTATATGGCTACACCTTC.

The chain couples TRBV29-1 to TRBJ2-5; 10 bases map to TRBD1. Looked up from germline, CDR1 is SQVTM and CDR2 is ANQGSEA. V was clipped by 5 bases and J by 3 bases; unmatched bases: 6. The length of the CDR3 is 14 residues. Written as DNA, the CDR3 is TGCAGCGTTTTCTCCGGGACAGGGGAAGAGACCCAGTACTTC. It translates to CSVFSGTGEETQYF.

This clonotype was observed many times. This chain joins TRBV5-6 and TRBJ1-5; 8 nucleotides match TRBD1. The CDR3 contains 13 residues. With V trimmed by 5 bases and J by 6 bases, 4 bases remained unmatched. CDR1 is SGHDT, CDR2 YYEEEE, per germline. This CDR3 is CASSSDRGQPQHF. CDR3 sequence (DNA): TGTGCCAGCAGTTCAGACAGGGGTCAGCCCCAGCATTTT.

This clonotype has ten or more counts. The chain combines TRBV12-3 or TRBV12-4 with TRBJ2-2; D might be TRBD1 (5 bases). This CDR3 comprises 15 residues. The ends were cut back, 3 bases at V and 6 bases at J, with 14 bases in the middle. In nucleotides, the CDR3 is TGTGCCAGCAGTTTGGGGCCCCTCGGACCCGGGGAGCTGTTTTTT. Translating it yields CASSLGPLGPGELFF.